The source of this TCR beta chain is a study of CXCR3-negative and CXCR3-positive naive CD8 T cells. Whole-study results and caveats: Comparison of naive cells showed more hydrophobic TRB CDR3s in CXCR3-positive than in CXCR3-negative naive cells. Comparison of naive CXCR3-negative and CXCR3-positive cells revealed similar TRBV-TRBJ usage, while memory cells differed.

UMI-labeled 5' RACE yielded the TRB cDNA libraries. TCRdb reprocessed the 5' RACE reads, keeping one entry per CDR3 protein, no DNA. In all, the sample yields roughly 140,000 distinct CDR3 sequences. About this clonotype itself: The antigen remains unidentified.

Triplicate sorts, hundreds of thousands of cells apiece, were made for each CD8+ T cell subset. Naive CD8+ T cells had a CD45RO-CCR7+CD27+CD95- phenotype. Germline loops: CDR1 MGHDK, CDR2 SYGVNS. The CDR3 loop spans 13 amino acids. The specimen was naive CXCR3+ CD8+ T cells from blood. The subset here: CD45RO-CCR7+CD27+CD95- naive CD8+ T cells expressing CXCR3 (TNR3+). The source is a human donor in good health. Some clones in this sample may be carry-over from other donors' samples. The chain couples TRBV25-1 to TRBJ2-7; without DNA, the TCRdb call of TRBD2 cannot be checked. The CDR3 loop reads CASSALTAYEQYF.